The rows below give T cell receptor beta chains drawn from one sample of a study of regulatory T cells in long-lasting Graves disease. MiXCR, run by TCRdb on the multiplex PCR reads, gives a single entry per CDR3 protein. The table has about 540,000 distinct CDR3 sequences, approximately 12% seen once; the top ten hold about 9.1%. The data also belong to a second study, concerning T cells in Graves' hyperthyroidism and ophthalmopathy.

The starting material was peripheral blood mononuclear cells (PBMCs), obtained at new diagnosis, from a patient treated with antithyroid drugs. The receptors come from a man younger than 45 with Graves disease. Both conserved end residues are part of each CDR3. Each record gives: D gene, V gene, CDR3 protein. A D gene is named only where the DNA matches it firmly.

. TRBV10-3 CAISDEGARDEQYF
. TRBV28 CASSQFIAGDTEAFF
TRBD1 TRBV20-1 CSARDLGQGPGGEFF
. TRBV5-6 CASSLVEGDYGYTF
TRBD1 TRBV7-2 CASSWDRLRGDIQYF
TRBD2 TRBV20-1 CSAPGGRRGTNSDTQYF
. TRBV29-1 CSVGASKSDTQYF
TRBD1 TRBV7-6 CASSPGTEERDTQYF
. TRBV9 CASSVAPNLASYEQYF
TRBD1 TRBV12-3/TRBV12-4 CASSSGTGNTGELFF
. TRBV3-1 CASSQGGDTQYF
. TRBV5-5 CASSSPQINYGYTF
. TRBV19 CASRTSRMNTEAFF